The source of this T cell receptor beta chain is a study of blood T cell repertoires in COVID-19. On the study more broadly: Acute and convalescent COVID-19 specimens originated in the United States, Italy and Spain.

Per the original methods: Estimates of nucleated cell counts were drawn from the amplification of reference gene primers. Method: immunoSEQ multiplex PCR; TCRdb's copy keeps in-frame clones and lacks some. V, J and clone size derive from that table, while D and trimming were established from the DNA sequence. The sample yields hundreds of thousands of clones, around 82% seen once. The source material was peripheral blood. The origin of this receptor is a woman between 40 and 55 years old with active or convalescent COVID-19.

CDR3 nucleotide sequence: TGTGCCAGTAGCCCCGACAGGATGAACACTGAAGCTTTCTTT. Its protein product is CASSPDRMNTEAFF. The chain has TRBV19 and TRBJ1-1, with D possibly matching TRBD1 (6 bases). V was trimmed by 6 bases and J by 0 bases, leaving 11 bases between them. The germline CDR1 and CDR2 sequences are LNHDA and SQIVND (reference sequence). The CDR3 is 14 amino acids.